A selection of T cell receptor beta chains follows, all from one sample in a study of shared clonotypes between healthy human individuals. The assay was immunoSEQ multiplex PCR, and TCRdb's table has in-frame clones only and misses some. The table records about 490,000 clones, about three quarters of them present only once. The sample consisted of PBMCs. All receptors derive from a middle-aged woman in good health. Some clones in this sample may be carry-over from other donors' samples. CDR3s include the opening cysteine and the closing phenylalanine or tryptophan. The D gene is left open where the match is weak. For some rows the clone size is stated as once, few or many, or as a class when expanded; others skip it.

cdr3_aa: CASSLELAGAHEQFF
cdr3_nt: TGCGCCAGCAGCTTGGAACTAGCGGGAGCCCATGAGCAGTTCTTC
cdr3_length: 15
v_call: TRBV5-1
clone_size: -
d_call: TRBD2
j_call: TRBJ2-1

cdr3_aa: CSVQRDRSSYEQYF
cdr3_nt: TGCAGCGTGCAGCGGGACAGGAGCTCCTACGAGCAGTACTTC
cdr3_length: 14
v_call: TRBV29-1
clone_size: -
d_call: -
j_call: TRBJ2-7

cdr3_aa: CASRAYSLNTGELFF
cdr3_nt: TGTGCCAGTAGGGCCTACTCCTTAAACACCGGGGAGCTGTTTTTT
cdr3_length: 15
v_call: TRBV19
clone_size: -
d_call: -
j_call: TRBJ2-2

cdr3_aa: CASSIQGRRGEKLFF
cdr3_nt: TGTGCCAGCAGCATACAGGGAAGGCGAGGGGAAAAACTGTTTTTT
cdr3_length: 15
v_call: TRBV9
clone_size: -
d_call: -
j_call: TRBJ1-4

cdr3_aa: CASSLMAGVVGSNTEAFF
cdr3_nt: TGTGCCAGCAGCTTAATGGCAGGGGTAGTGGGGTCGAACACTGAAGCTTTCTTT
cdr3_length: 18
v_call: TRBV7-3
clone_size: once
d_call: -
j_call: TRBJ1-1

cdr3_aa: CASSQDDRAIYGYTF
cdr3_nt: TGCGCCAGCAGCCAGGACGACAGGGCGATCTATGGCTACACCTTC
cdr3_length: 15
v_call: TRBV4-1
clone_size: -
d_call: TRBD1
j_call: TRBJ1-2

cdr3_aa: CASSLAFGAQETQYF
cdr3_nt: TGTGCCAGCAGCTTAGCCTTTGGGGCCCAAGAGACCCAGTACTTC
cdr3_length: 15
v_call: TRBV7-2
clone_size: few
d_call: -
j_call: TRBJ2-5

cdr3_aa: CASSYQSSYNEQFF
cdr3_nt: TGTGCCAGCAGTTACCAAAGCTCCTACAATGAGCAGTTCTTC
cdr3_length: 14
v_call: TRBV6-6
clone_size: -
d_call: -
j_call: TRBJ2-1

cdr3_aa: CAISYRDRGDEQYF
cdr3_nt: TGTGCCATCAGCTACCGGGACAGGGGAGACGAGCAGTACTTC
cdr3_length: 14
v_call: TRBV10-3
clone_size: few
d_call: TRBD1
j_call: TRBJ2-7

cdr3_aa: CASSIDGTSSPGEFF
cdr3_nt: TGTGCCAGTAGTATAGACGGGACTAGCTCACCAGGGGAGTTCTTC
cdr3_length: 15
v_call: TRBV19
clone_size: -
d_call: TRBD2
j_call: TRBJ2-1

cdr3_aa: CASSPLIGELFF
cdr3_nt: TGTGCCAGCAGCCCTCTGATCGGGGAGCTGTTTTTT
cdr3_length: 12
v_call: TRBV27
clone_size: -
d_call: -
j_call: TRBJ2-2

cdr3_aa: CASRGEKSYEQYF
cdr3_nt: TGTGCCAGTAGAGGCGAGAAAAGCTACGAGCAGTACTTC
cdr3_length: 13
v_call: TRBV6-5
clone_size: few
d_call: -
j_call: TRBJ2-7

cdr3_aa: CASSSFVADYSYEQYF
cdr3_nt: TGTGCCAGCAGTTCCTTTGTGGCAGATTACTCCTACGAGCAGTACTTC
cdr3_length: 16
v_call: TRBV27
clone_size: few
d_call: -
j_call: TRBJ2-7

cdr3_aa: CASSTGRNEQFF
cdr3_nt: TGCGCCAGCTCGACAGGCCGCAATGAGCAGTTCTTC
cdr3_length: 12
v_call: TRBV5-1
clone_size: -
d_call: -
j_call: TRBJ2-1

cdr3_aa: CASRRAGQGAYYEQYF
cdr3_nt: TGTGCCAGCAGAAGAGCGGGACAGGGGGCCTACTACGAGCAGTACTTC
cdr3_length: 16
v_call: TRBV2
clone_size: -
d_call: TRBD1
j_call: TRBJ2-7

cdr3_aa: CATSRDYYEETQYF
cdr3_nt: TGTGCCACCAGCAGAGATTACTATGAGGAGACCCAGTACTTC
cdr3_length: 14
v_call: TRBV15
clone_size: -
d_call: -
j_call: TRBJ2-5

cdr3_aa: CASKPGVIGELFF
cdr3_nt: TGTGCCAGCAAACCTGGAGTGATCGGGGAGCTGTTTTTT
cdr3_length: 13
v_call: TRBV6-5
clone_size: -
d_call: -
j_call: TRBJ2-2

cdr3_aa: CASSLTGGSGANTEAFF
cdr3_nt: TGCGCCAGCAGCCTAACAGGGGGCTCGGGGGCGAACACTGAAGCTTTCTTT
cdr3_length: 17
v_call: TRBV5-1
clone_size: -
d_call: TRBD1
j_call: TRBJ1-1

cdr3_aa: CASSGGQVLGGPEAFF
cdr3_nt: TGTGCCAGCAGTGGGGGACAGGTATTAGGGGGCCCTGAAGCTTTCTTT
cdr3_length: 16
v_call: TRBV2
clone_size: -
d_call: TRBD1
j_call: TRBJ1-1

cdr3_aa: CASSPAGAGGELFF
cdr3_nt: TGTGCCAGCTCACCGGCGGGGGCTGGCGGGGAGCTGTTTTTT
cdr3_length: 14
v_call: TRBV18
clone_size: -
d_call: -
j_call: TRBJ2-2

cdr3_aa: CATGTGHSTDTQYF
cdr3_nt: TGTGCCACCGGGACAGGCCATAGCACAGATACGCAGTATTTT
cdr3_length: 14
v_call: TRBV19
clone_size: few
d_call: TRBD1
j_call: TRBJ2-3

cdr3_aa: CASSIDGTGDGYTF
cdr3_nt: TGTGCCAGTAGTATCGACGGGACAGGTGATGGCTACACCTTC
cdr3_length: 14
v_call: TRBV19
clone_size: -
d_call: TRBD1
j_call: TRBJ1-2

cdr3_aa: CASIGQGAADTIYF
cdr3_nt: TGTGCCAGCATCGGACAGGGGGCAGCGGACACCATATATTTT
cdr3_length: 14
v_call: TRBV6-1
clone_size: -
d_call: TRBD1
j_call: TRBJ1-3

cdr3_aa: CASSLFGFGEGSTDTQYF
cdr3_nt: TGTGCCAGCAGTCTTTTCGGGTTTGGGGAGGGGAGCACAGATACGCAGTATTTT
cdr3_length: 18
v_call: TRBV28
clone_size: few
d_call: TRBD2
j_call: TRBJ2-3

cdr3_aa: CSVRDRGHTEAFF
cdr3_nt: TGCAGCGTTCGGGACAGGGGGCATACTGAAGCTTTCTTT
cdr3_length: 13
v_call: TRBV29-1
clone_size: -
d_call: TRBD1
j_call: TRBJ1-1

cdr3_aa: CASSYGQGGETQYF
cdr3_nt: TGTGCCAGCAGTTACGGCCAGGGGGGGGAGACCCAGTACTTC
cdr3_length: 14
v_call: TRBV6-6
clone_size: -
d_call: -
j_call: TRBJ2-5

cdr3_aa: CASSFGLAGQETQYF
cdr3_nt: TGTGCCAGCAGCTTCGGACTAGCGGGTCAAGAGACCCAGTACTTC
cdr3_length: 15
v_call: TRBV9
clone_size: -
d_call: TRBD2
j_call: TRBJ2-5

cdr3_aa: CATQGEKLFF
cdr3_nt: TGTGCCACCCAAGGTGAAAAACTGTTTTTT
cdr3_length: 10
v_call: TRBV28
clone_size: -
d_call: -
j_call: TRBJ1-4

cdr3_aa: CASSIEGTAYEQYF
cdr3_nt: TGTGCCAGTAGTATAGAAGGGACAGCCTACGAGCAGTACTTC
cdr3_length: 14
v_call: TRBV19
clone_size: -
d_call: TRBD1
j_call: TRBJ2-7

cdr3_aa: CASSMRGAPTYEQYF
cdr3_nt: TGTGCCAGTAGTATGAGGGGCGCACCCACCTACGAGCAGTACTTC
cdr3_length: 15
v_call: TRBV19
clone_size: -
d_call: -
j_call: TRBJ2-7

cdr3_aa: CASRSRKGAYEQYF
cdr3_nt: TGTGCCAGCAGGTCCCGCAAAGGTGCCTACGAGCAGTACTTC
cdr3_length: 14
v_call: TRBV5-8
clone_size: -
d_call: -
j_call: TRBJ2-7

cdr3_aa: CASSLMGGLQETQYF
cdr3_nt: TGTGCCAGCAGCTTAATGGGAGGTCTACAAGAGACCCAGTACTTC
cdr3_length: 15
v_call: TRBV7-3
clone_size: -
d_call: -
j_call: TRBJ2-5

cdr3_aa: CASSFLTVAGGTGELFF
cdr3_nt: TGTGCCAGCAGCTTTTTAACGGTTGCAGGGGGCACCGGGGAGCTGTTTTTT
cdr3_length: 17
v_call: TRBV11-2
clone_size: -
d_call: TRBD1
j_call: TRBJ2-2

cdr3_aa: CASSIDRDRAQFF
cdr3_nt: TGTGCCAGTAGCATAGACCGGGACAGGGCCCAGTTCTTC
cdr3_length: 13
v_call: TRBV19
clone_size: -
d_call: TRBD1
j_call: TRBJ2-1

cdr3_aa: CSVPGTRSYNEQFF
cdr3_nt: TGCAGCGTTCCCGGCACTCGCTCCTACAATGAGCAGTTCTTC
cdr3_length: 14
v_call: TRBV29-1
clone_size: -
d_call: -
j_call: TRBJ2-1

cdr3_aa: CASSLDKISYEQYF
cdr3_nt: TGTGCCAGCAGCTTGGACAAGATCTCCTACGAGCAGTACTTC
cdr3_length: 14
v_call: TRBV5-4
clone_size: -
d_call: -
j_call: TRBJ2-7

cdr3_aa: CASSPDHTQYF
cdr3_nt: TGTGCCAGCAGTCCAGATCATACGCAGTATTTT
cdr3_length: 11
v_call: TRBV2
clone_size: -
d_call: -
j_call: TRBJ2-3

cdr3_aa: CASSQGGSQAETQYF
cdr3_nt: TGTGCCAGCAGCCAAGGTGGCAGCCAGGCGGAGACCCAGTACTTC
cdr3_length: 15
v_call: TRBV4-2
clone_size: -
d_call: -
j_call: TRBJ2-5

cdr3_aa: CASSTGPLQSWAGELFF
cdr3_nt: TGTGCCAGTAGCACCGGCCCTCTTCAGTCCTGGGCCGGGGAGCTGTTTTTT
cdr3_length: 17
v_call: TRBV19
clone_size: -
d_call: -
j_call: TRBJ2-2

cdr3_aa: CASSPGPSYNEQFF
cdr3_nt: TGTGCCAGCAGCCCGGGACCGTCCTACAATGAGCAGTTCTTC
cdr3_length: 14
v_call: TRBV7-6
clone_size: -
d_call: -
j_call: TRBJ2-1

cdr3_aa: CASSPRRGRAHEQFF
cdr3_nt: TGTGCCAGCAGCCCCCGGCGCGGGAGGGCTCATGAGCAGTTCTTC
cdr3_length: 15
v_call: TRBV6-5
clone_size: -
d_call: TRBD2
j_call: TRBJ2-1

cdr3_aa: CASSYSGRGVQETQYF
cdr3_nt: TGTGCCAGCAGTTACAGCGGCAGGGGGGTACAAGAGACCCAGTACTTC
cdr3_length: 16
v_call: TRBV6-5
clone_size: -
d_call: -
j_call: TRBJ2-5

cdr3_aa: CASITTGSTYEQYF
cdr3_nt: TGTGCCAGCATTACGACAGGGAGCACCTACGAGCAGTACTTC
cdr3_length: 14
v_call: TRBV2
clone_size: once
d_call: TRBD1
j_call: TRBJ2-7

cdr3_aa: CASSSLGTDTQYF
cdr3_nt: TGTGCCAGCAGCTCATTGGGCACAGATACGCAGTATTTT
cdr3_length: 13
v_call: TRBV7-2
clone_size: -
d_call: -
j_call: TRBJ2-3

cdr3_aa: CASSLDPIKSPKNIQYF
cdr3_nt: TGTGCCAGCAGCTTGGACCCCATCAAGAGTCCAAAAAACATTCAGTACTTC
cdr3_length: 17
v_call: TRBV5-4
clone_size: -
d_call: -
j_call: TRBJ2-4

cdr3_aa: CASSQDRTGSIQPQHF
cdr3_nt: TGTGCCAGCAGCCAAGACAGGACAGGGAGTATTCAGCCCCAGCATTTT
cdr3_length: 16
v_call: TRBV4-1
clone_size: -
d_call: TRBD1
j_call: TRBJ1-5

cdr3_aa: CASSLEDTQYF
cdr3_nt: TGTGCCAGCAGTTTAGAAGATACGCAGTATTTT
cdr3_length: 11
v_call: TRBV27
clone_size: -
d_call: -
j_call: TRBJ2-3

cdr3_aa: CSANRGGTGNTEAFF
cdr3_nt: TGCAGCGCAAATCGGGGGGGGACAGGGAACACTGAAGCTTTCTTT
cdr3_length: 15
v_call: TRBV29-1
clone_size: -
d_call: TRBD1
j_call: TRBJ1-1

cdr3_aa: CAIADRDADTQYF
cdr3_nt: TGTGCCATAGCGGACCGGGACGCAGATACGCAGTATTTT
cdr3_length: 13
v_call: TRBV10-3
clone_size: -
d_call: -
j_call: TRBJ2-3

cdr3_aa: CASSITFRDIQHF
cdr3_nt: TGTGCCAGTAGTATTACATTTCGGGACATACAGCATTTT
cdr3_length: 13
v_call: TRBV19
clone_size: -
d_call: -
j_call: TRBJ1-5

cdr3_aa: CASSPGVSSGNTIYF
cdr3_nt: TGTGCCAGCTCACCAGGAGTGAGCTCTGGAAACACCATATATTTT
cdr3_length: 15
v_call: TRBV18
clone_size: -
d_call: -
j_call: TRBJ1-3

cdr3_aa: CASSYTSDGYTF
cdr3_nt: TGTGCCAGCAGTTACACCAGTGACGGCTACACCTTC
cdr3_length: 12
v_call: TRBV6-6
clone_size: -
d_call: -
j_call: TRBJ1-2

cdr3_aa: CASSQLDSYNEQFF
cdr3_nt: TGCGCCAGCAGCCAACTAGACTCGTACAATGAGCAGTTCTTC
cdr3_length: 14
v_call: TRBV4-1
clone_size: -
d_call: -
j_call: TRBJ2-1

cdr3_aa: CASSASVVVYHEQYF
cdr3_nt: TGTGCCAGCAGTGCGTCTGTGGTAGTCTACCACGAGCAGTACTTC
cdr3_length: 15
v_call: TRBV2
clone_size: -
d_call: -
j_call: TRBJ2-7